These T cell receptor beta chains were read from a single sample in a study of shared clonotypes between healthy human individuals. Clones were sequenced by immunoSEQ multiplex PCR, and TCRdb holds only the in-frame ones, with some missing. The table shows about 1,500,000 clones, with roughly 96% occurring only once. Sequencing was carried out using naive CD4+ T cells sorted from blood. These receptors were taken from a man aged 30-40 years in good health. The CDR3 runs from the conserved cysteine through the conserved F or W. Fields, in order: clone size, J gene, D gene, V gene, CDR3 DNA, CDR3 protein. A D gene is named only where the DNA matches it firmly. Clone sizes are given selectively: once, few, many, or a class where the clone is expanded.

- | TRBJ2-3 | - | TRBV5-1 | TGCGCCAGCAGCTTGATCCCAGATACGCAGTATTTT | CASSLIPDTQYF
- | TRBJ1-1 | - | TRBV18 | TGTGCCAGCTCTCAAAGGAACACTGAAGCTTTCTTT | CASSQRNTEAFF
- | TRBJ2-5 | - | TRBV19 | TGTGCCAGTAGTATGACCGGGAGTGGGGAGACCCAGTACTTC | CASSMTGSGETQYF
- | TRBJ2-7 | TRBD2 | TRBV5-1 | TGCGCCAGCAGCAGCGGGACTAGCGGAATAGGCGAGCAGTACTTC | CASSSGTSGIGEQYF
- | TRBJ1-2 | - | TRBV6-1 | TGTGCCAGCAGTGAAGAGCAGGGCCTTGGCTACACCTTC | CASSEEQGLGYTF
- | TRBJ1-1 | - | TRBV14 | TGTGCCAGCAGCCAGCGCCTTCAGGGCGAAGCTTTCTTT | CASSQRLQGEAFF
- | TRBJ2-2 | - | TRBV29-1 | TGCAGCGTTGAGGCCAGACCGAACACCGGGGAGCTGTTTTTT | CSVEARPNTGELFF
- | TRBJ1-1 | - | TRBV29-1 | TGCAGCGTCCAATTTGAAGGGCTGGGTGGGACTGAAGCTTTCTTT | CSVQFEGLGGTEAFF
- | TRBJ2-7 | TRBD2 | TRBV9 | TGTGCCAGCAGCGTAGGCGGGAGGGCGGCCGAGCAGTACTTC | CASSVGGRAAEQYF
- | TRBJ2-6 | - | TRBV19 | TGTGCCAGTAGTGACGGGACTGGGGCCAACGTCCTGACTTTC | CASSDGTGANVLTF
once | TRBJ1-1 | - | TRBV5-1 | TGCGCCAGCAGGCCGACTGGAGGGGTGAACACTGAAGCTTTCTTT | CASRPTGGVNTEAFF
once | TRBJ2-1 | TRBD2 | TRBV7-6 | TGTGCCAGCAGCTCGGGACTAGCGGGTAGCTCCTACAATGAGCAGTTCTTC | CASSSGLAGSSYNEQFF
- | TRBJ2-7 | - | TRBV7-6 | TGTGCCAGCAGCTTAGAGCCCCGCTCCTACGAGCAGTACTTC | CASSLEPRSYEQYF
- | TRBJ2-7 | TRBD2 | TRBV15 | TGTGCCACCAGCAGAGCAGCTAGCGGGAGCTACGAGCAGTACTTC | CATSRAASGSYEQYF
- | TRBJ2-7 | - | TRBV2 | TGTGCCAGCAGGGAGGGCAGCTTCCTCGACGAGCAGTACTTC | CASREGSFLDEQYF
- | TRBJ1-1 | TRBD1 | TRBV5-4 | TGTGCCAGCACCCTGGACAGGATGAACACTGAAGCTTTCTTT | CASTLDRMNTEAFF
- | TRBJ2-7 | - | TRBV5-1 | TGCGCCAGCAGAGCTTCTGGGTCGACAGATCTTTACTACGAGCAGTACTTC | CASRASGSTDLYYEQYF
- | TRBJ2-3 | - | TRBV4-2 | TGTGCCAGCAGCCAAGTACTCAGCACAGATACGCAGTATTTT | CASSQVLSTDTQYF
- | TRBJ2-2 | - | TRBV7-9 | TGTGCCAGCAGCCTCCCGGCCGGGGAGCTGTTTTTT | CASSLPAGELFF
- | TRBJ2-7 | - | TRBV2 | TGTGCCAGCCTACAGGGAATTCAGTACGAGCAGTACTTC | CASLQGIQYEQYF
few | TRBJ1-5 | TRBD1 | TRBV7-9 | TGTGCCAGCAGCTTGCAGGGGGATCAGCCCCAGCATTTT | CASSLQGDQPQHF
- | TRBJ1-5 | - | TRBV28 | TGTGCCACATTCGGGGGAGGGGTTGGCAATCAGCCCCAGCATTTT | CATFGGGVGNQPQHF
- | TRBJ1-5 | - | TRBV19 | TGTGCCAGCCGGCCCAGGGTGGGTCAGCCCCAGCATTTT | CASRPRVGQPQHF
- | TRBJ2-3 | - | TRBV5-4 | TGTGCCAGCAGCCCTGCTTTGACAGGTAGACCCACAGATACGCAGTATTTT | CASSPALTGRPTDTQYF
- | TRBJ1-1 | - | TRBV15 | TGTGCCACCAGCAAAGAACAGGGATACACTGAAGCTTTCTTT | CATSKEQGYTEAFF
- | TRBJ2-7 | TRBD1 | TRBV5-5 | TGTGCCAGCAGCAAGGGGGCAGGGCTCTACGAGCAGTACTTC | CASSKGAGLYEQYF
- | TRBJ2-7 | TRBD1 | TRBV14 | TGTGCCAGCAGCCGGGACAGAGCCTACGAGCAGTACTTC | CASSRDRAYEQYF
- | TRBJ2-7 | - | TRBV6-6 | TGTGCCAGCAGCCCCCGAAACGAGCAGTACTTC | CASSPRNEQYF
- | TRBJ2-5 | - | TRBV19 | TGTGCCAGTAGTATGGGACACAGCCAAGAGACCCAGTACTTC | CASSMGHSQETQYF
- | TRBJ2-2 | TRBD2 | TRBV28 | TGTGCCAGTTCTGAGAGCGGGAGGGCCTCCGGGGAGCTGTTTTTT | CASSESGRASGELFF
- | TRBJ1-3 | TRBD1 | TRBV7-9 | TGTGCCAGCAGCTCGACCGGGACAGAAGGAAACACCATATATTTT | CASSSTGTEGNTIYF
- | TRBJ2-1 | - | TRBV5-6 | TGTGCCAGCAGCAACAGGATGGAGCAGTTCTTC | CASSNRMEQFF
- | TRBJ2-7 | - | TRBV9 | TGTGCCAGCAGCGTATCACTAGTTTCCTACGAGCAGTACTTC | CASSVSLVSYEQYF
- | TRBJ2-7 | TRBD1 | TRBV7-2 | TGTGCCAGCAGCAACAGGGGAAGTTCCTACGAGCAGTACTTC | CASSNRGSSYEQYF